These 27 T cell receptor beta chains share one sample of origin, sequenced in a study of blood T cell repertoires in COVID-19. TCRdb's copy holds only in-frame clones and misses some; the assay was immunoSEQ multiplex PCR. Of roughly 340,000 clones listed, more than 80% were seen once; the top ten hold approximately 3%. Input material: peripheral blood. Every receptor here comes from a woman aged 25 to 39 with COVID-19, enrolled during active disease.

The CDR3 reads CASSLIRGNSPLHF. DNA for the CDR3: TGTGCCAGCAGCTTAATCAGGGGTAATTCACCCCTCCACTTT. The chain couples TRBV7-2 to TRBJ1-6; perhaps TRBD1 as D (6 bases). Germline assignment: CDR1 SGHTA and CDR2 FQGNSA. The CDR3 has 14 amino acids. Trimming left V 2 bases short and J 6 bases short, with 8 bases between.

The DNA of the CDR3 is TGTGCCAGCACCAAGGGGGTCACCTATAATTCACCCCTCCACTTT. Its protein product is CASTKGVTYNSPLHF. The genes are TRBV2 and TRBJ1-6, with D tentatively TRBD1 (6 bases). Germline CDR1 is SNHLY and CDR2 is FYNNEI. This CDR3 contains 15 residues. The ends were cut back, 7 bases at V and 2 bases at J, with 12 bases in the middle.

The J gene is TRBJ1-3, the V gene TRBV4-1, with 8 bases that match TRBD1. V gave up 1 base and J gave up 1 base; unmatched junction bases: 6. In germline, CDR1 is MGHRA, CDR2 YSYEKL. The CDR3 consists of 17 residues. The CDR3 reads CASSQVGQGVSGNTIYF. CDR3 in DNA: TGCGCCAGCAGCCAAGTCGGACAGGGAGTGTCTGGAAACACCATATATTTT.

This chain joins TRBV13 and TRBJ1-3, with unresolved D. Trimming took 2 bases from V and 4 from J, leaving 6 bases between them. In germline, CDR1 is PRHDT, CDR2 FYEKMQ (reference sequence). The CDR3 sequence is 13 residues long. CDR3 bases: TGTGCCAGCAGCTTACTTCAGGGAAACACCATATATTTT. This codes for CASSLLQGNTIYF.

The chain couples TRBV14 to TRBJ2-1; TRBD2 aligns across 9 bases. The CDR3 is 14 residues long. Germline V gene lookup returns CDR1 SGHDN and CDR2 FVKESK. The V segment lost 1 base and the J segment 9 bases; nucleotides outside the gene matches: 4. The CDR3 DNA follows: TGTGCCAGCAGCCAAGTCGCTAGCGGGATTGAGCAGTTCTTC. Its translation: CASSQVASGIEQFF.

The chain joins TRBV10-3 to TRBJ2-7, with 7 nucleotides matching TRBD1. The CDR3 length is 12 residues. Trimming at V came to 10 bases and at J to 5 bases, leaving 8 bases not matched to a gene. Germline CDR1 is ENHRY and CDR2 is SYGVKD. CDR3 sequence (DNA): TGTGCCACCTCAAAGACAGGGAACGAGCAGTACGTC. Its protein product is CATSKTGNEQYV.

The chain links TRBV19 to TRBJ1-1; D possibly corresponds to TRBD1 (5 bases). CDR1 is LNHDA, CDR2 SQIVND, per germline (reference sequence). CDR3 length: 14 residues. Trimming left V 2 bases short and J 1 base short, with 8 bases between. The CDR3, as DNA: TGTGCCAGTAGTATACTGCAGGGGAACACTGAAGCTTTCTTT. Protein product: CASSILQGNTEAFF.

The chain couples TRBV16 to TRBJ1-4; D gene ambiguous. V lost 2 bases and J lost 3, with 13 bases in between. This CDR3 has 16 amino acids. Germline values: CDR1 KGHSY, CDR2 FQNENV. CDR3 in amino acids: CASSQSPSSPNEKLFF. The CDR3 coding sequence is TGTGCCAGCAGCCAAAGCCCCTCTTCACCTAATGAAAAACTGTTTTTT.

This clone was found once. This rearrangement joins TRBV5-1 to TRBJ2-7; 7 bases map to TRBD1. The CDR3 runs to 14 residues. V was pared by 2 bases and J by 7 bases, with 9 bases of the junction left unmatched. Germline V gives CDR1 SGHRS, CDR2 YFSETQ. In DNA form, the CDR3 reads TGCGCCAGCAGCTTTTTTGACAGGGTGGGGGAGCAGTACTTC. Protein: CASSFFDRVGEQYF.

This chain joins TRBV5-1 and TRBJ1-1, with TRBD1 matching 7 bases. The germline V gene encodes CDR1 SGHRS and CDR2 YFSETQ. J lost 3 bases, V lost 4 bases, and 9 bases had no gene match. This CDR3 contains 15 residues. CDR3 coding DNA: TGCGCCAGCAGCCCGGAGGGGGCTAGGGACACTGAAGCTTTCTTT. It specifies CASSPEGARDTEAFF.

The chain couples TRBV4-1 to TRBJ1-4, with 7 bases fitting TRBD1. The V segment lost 6 bases and the J segment 3 bases; nucleotides outside the gene matches: 4. From germline, CDR1 is MGHRA and CDR2 YSYEKL. The CDR3 spans 14 residues. DNA of the CDR3: TGCGCCAGCAGTTGGGACAGCCCTAATGAAAAACTGTTTTTT. This gives the protein CASSWDSPNEKLFF.

The genes are TRBV7-6 and TRBJ2-3; 9 bases are shared with TRBD2. CDR3 length: 17 amino acids. Germline trimming cut 2 bases from V and 5 bases from J; bases unmatched to any gene: 11. Germline CDR1 SGHVS, CDR2 FNYEAQ. In DNA form, the CDR3 reads TGTGCCAGCAGCTTAAGTTTGGCGGGAGGGATGGGAGATACGCAGTATTTT. Residues: CASSLSLAGGMGDTQYF.

This chain links TRBV9 with TRBJ2-1, with 9 bases lining up with TRBD2. Germline CDR1 SGDLS, CDR2 YYNGEE. The CDR3 is 16 amino acids. Trimming removed 2 bases from V and 1 base from J; junction bases left unmatched: 4. The CDR3 region has the DNA TGTGCCAGCAGCGTTGGGACTAGCAGGTCCTACAATGAGCAGTTCTTC. Translated: CASSVGTSRSYNEQFF.

V is TRBV11-2 and J is TRBJ1-5; D not certain. Trimming stripped 4 bases from V and 8 bases from J, with 15 bases between. The CDR3 runs to 14 residues. Germline V CDR1 and CDR2: SGHAT, FQNNGV. In DNA form, the CDR3 reads TGTGCCAGCAGCTCCCAGCAGGAGGAAAAGCCCCAGCATTTT. Translating it yields CASSSQQEEKPQHF.

The gene calls are TRBV11-2 and TRBJ2-3, with D perhaps TRBD2 (6 bases). Germline assignment: CDR1 SGHAT and CDR2 FQNNGV. The V gene lost 0 bases and the J gene lost 14 bases, with 12 bases spanning the gap. The CDR3 loop spans 12 amino acids. Here the CDR3 reads CASSLDGEVRYF. The CDR3 coding sequence is TGTGCCAGCAGCTTAGATGGGGAGGTGAGGTATTTT.

V is TRBV12-3 or TRBV12-4 and J is TRBJ2-2; D perhaps matches TRBD1 (5 bases). Trimming took off 5 bases at V and 6 bases at J, with 10 bases between the two ends. The CDR3 loop spans 13 amino acids. The CDR3 loop reads CASSPPGPGELFF. CDR3 bases: TGTGCCAGCAGTCCCCCAGGGCCCGGGGAGCTGTTTTTT.

The chain combines TRBV6-5 with TRBJ2-2; 7 bases agree with TRBD1. The CDR3 sequence is 15 residues long. Per germline, CDR1 MNHEY and CDR2 SVGAGI. J lost 6 bases, V lost 6 bases, and 10 bases had no gene match. CDR3 amino acids: CASSLQGLFAGELFF. The CDR3 bases are TGTGCCAGCAGCCTACAGGGGTTGTTCGCCGGGGAGCTGTTTTTT.

The rearrangement uses TRBV7-2 and TRBJ1-2; D is ambiguous. The germline gives CDR1 SGHTA, CDR2 FQGNSA. V lost 4 bases to trimming and J lost 6 bases, with 15 bases between them. The CDR3 extends over 14 amino acids. The CDR3 DNA reads as TGTGCCAGCAGCTCAGGACGCTCTAGCCATGGCTACACCTTC. Translated, it gives CASSSGRSSHGYTF.

The chain has TRBV1 and TRBJ2-1; the D call TRBD2 from the table was never checked on the DNA. TRBV1 is an annotated pseudogene. CDR3 length: 17 amino acids. The DNA for the CDR3 is TGCACCAGCAGCCAGAGGGACTATCAGAAAAAAAACAATGAGCAGTTCTTC. It translates to CTSSQRDYQKKNNEQFF.

The CDR3 here is CASSSGGREVPNEKLFF. The CDR3 nucleotides read TGTGCCAGCAGCTCCGGAGGGCGAGAGGTACCTAATGAAAAACTGTTTTTT. The chain carries TRBV7-6 and TRBJ1-4; no definite D call. Germline V gene lookup returns CDR1 SGHVS and CDR2 FNYEAQ. V lost 4 bases and J 3 bases, leaving 18 bases between the germline ends. CDR3 size: 17 residues.

The chain is built from TRBV7-8 and TRBJ1-4; D might be TRBD1 (6 bases). The germline gives CDR1 SGHVS, CDR2 FQNEAQ. Trimming removed 2 bases from V and 11 bases from J, with 18 bases in between. The CDR3 covers 15 residues. The CDR3 loop is CASSLPRAGVGKLFF. CDR3 in DNA: TGTGCCAGCAGCTTACCGCGGGCAGGGGTCGGGAAACTGTTTTTT.

CDR3: CASSGAEEGAGVPRETQYF. Here the CDR3 DNA reads TGTGCCAGCAGCGGCGCGGAGGAAGGAGCGGGAGTCCCACGAGAGACCCAGTACTTC. This chain uses TRBV7-9 with TRBJ2-5, with TRBD2 identical over 8 bases. Germline CDR1 SEHNR, CDR2 FQNEAQ (reference sequence). Unmatched junction bases numbered 21, after V lost 5 bases and J lost 4 bases. The CDR3 covers 19 residues.

The chain has TRBV28 and TRBJ2-1; the D gene is possibly TRBD2 (6 bases). V was clipped by 2 bases and J by 12 bases, with 11 bases between them. This CDR3 comprises 12 residues. CDR1 MDHEN and CDR2 SYDVKM come from the germline V gene. Here the CDR3 reads CASSLNSGWQFF. CDR3 bases: TGTGCCAGCAGTTTAAATAGCGGCTGGCAGTTCTTC.

The chain has TRBV18 and TRBJ2-5; a weak D match, TRBD1 (7 bases). The CDR3 consists of 15 residues. V shed 5 bases and J shed 3 bases, with 16 bases lying between them. Per germline, CDR1 KGHSH and CDR2 LQKENI. DNA for the CDR3: TGTGCCAGCTCAAACAGACAGGGCGGGAAAGAGACCCAGTACTTC. This codes for CASSNRQGGKETQYF. The full variable domain, in which reference TRBV18 and TRBJ2-5 provide the parts outside the CDR3, is NAGVMQNPRHLVRRRGQEARLRCSPMKGHSHVYWYRQLPEEGLKFMVYLQKENIIDESGMPKERFSAEFPKEGPSILRIQQVVRGDSAAYFCASSNRQGGKETQYFGPGTRLLVL.

This clone has only a few counts. This chain connects TRBV28 to TRBJ2-1; 8 nucleotides align to TRBD2. This CDR3 has 15 residues. The trim removed 5 bases at V and 4 bases at J, leaving 7 bases unmatched. Germline CDR1 reads MDHEN; CDR2 reads SYDVKM. CDR3 region: CASSLRTSRYNEQFF. In nucleotides, the CDR3 is TGTGCCAGCAGTCTAAGGACTAGCCGATACAATGAGCAGTTCTTC. The complete variable domain, with remaining parts taken from reference TRBV28 and TRBJ2-1, reads DVKVTQSSRYLVKRTGEKVFLECVQDMDHENMFWYRQDPGLGLRLIYFSYDVKMKEKGDIPEGYSVSREKKERFSLILESASTNQTSMYLCASSLRTSRYNEQFFGPGTRLTVL.

The rearrangement uses TRBV11-2 and TRBJ1-1; 11 bases are a match to TRBD1. Germline CDR1 SGHAT, CDR2 FQNNGV. Trimming took 5 bases from V and 4 from J; bases not matched to a gene: 6. CDR3 length: 15 amino acids. CDR3 amino acids: CASSPGQGATTEAFF. CDR3 in DNA: TGTGCCAGCAGCCCCGGACAGGGGGCGACCACTGAAGCTTTCTTT.

In DNA form, the CDR3 reads TGCGCCAGCTTTAGTCATCAGGGATCCAATGAGCAGTTCTTC. It yields the protein CASFSHQGSNEQFF. This rearrangement joins TRBV10-2 to TRBJ2-1; the D gene is possibly TRBD1 (5 bases). Trimming removed 8 bases at V and 6 bases at J, with 17 bases between. The length of the CDR3 is 14 residues. Germline CDR1 reads WSHSY; CDR2 reads SAAADI.